This T cell receptor (beta chain) was captured by sequencing in a study of blood T cell repertoires in COVID-19. For the study at large: T cells, B-cell-depleted T cells, or PBMCs provided the cDNA or gDNA that served as material.

Source study methods: Counts of nucleated cells, estimated from reference gene primer amplification, were obtained. Some clones are missing from TCRdb's copy, which holds only in-frame ones; the method was immunoSEQ multiplex PCR. V and J calls and clone size are those listed in that table; D and trimming were worked out from the DNA. The data contain 140,000 to 150,000 clones, 60% to 80% of them singletons. The germline gives CDR1 MNHEY, CDR2 SVGAGI. This CDR3 has 14 residues. With 5 bases clipped from V and 8 bases from J, the junction kept 6 bases outside the gene matches. The TCR comes from a man aged 50-59 years with active or convalescent COVID-19. The sample consisted of peripheral blood. The chain is built from TRBV6-5 and TRBJ2-1, with TRBD2 matching 10 bases. The CDR3 sequence is CASSLSGRGHEQFF. Here the CDR3 DNA reads TGTGCCAGCAGTCTCAGCGGGAGGGGCCATGAGCAGTTCTTC.